The following is a T cell receptor (beta chain) sequence with its context. There are a few counts of this clonotype. This clone's antigen is unknown. The record has no base qualities; no much larger clone is one base away. V and J are truncated by 7 bases and 0 bases respectively, leaving an intervening sequence of 13 bases. From the cysteine through the phenylalanine, the CDR3 covers 15 amino acids. Here the CDR3 DNA is all that survives: 45 bases in frame from base 1. The sequencer listed for this sample is Illumina NovaSeq 6000. TCR cDNA was synthesized by 5'RACE template switching, through which a universal primer site and unique molecular identifiers were introduced. cDNA synthesis was primed from both the TCR alpha and TCR beta constant segments. Two PCR steps were used to amplify libraries, with sample barcodes and sequencing adapters being added in the second step. Sequencing of the libraries was done on either Illumina HiSeq 2500 (2x100 bp) or NovaSeq (2x150 bp). Per the original workflow: Reads were demultiplexed and collapsed into UMI consensus sequences with MIGEC, and V(D)J alignment was performed with MiXCR. Using edgeR on replicate PBMC samples, clonotypes were called vaccine-responding if FDR was below 0.01 and the log2 fold change was above 5 up to day 15. CD4 or CD8 identity was assigned to each bulk clonotype according to whether the clonotype was present at higher abundance in the sequenced CD4 repertoire or the sequenced CD8 repertoire. Starting from the raw public reads, TCRdb applied fastp trimming at Q25, assembled clones with MiXCR and retained in-frame beta chains. Entries are consolidated by CDR3 protein sequence, retaining the most common genes and DNA. None of the V and J calls come from the authors' own analysis; TCRdb made them. In this sample the table shows 150,000 to 200,000 distinct CDR3 sequences, about 10% of which occur a single time. 35% to 45% of the sample is taken by the ten largest.

The data originate from a study of T cells after yellow fever vaccination (dated by TCRdb to 2018 to 2020). General notes on the study: The SMART-Seq v4 Ultra Low Input RNA kit was used to prepare libraries from fractions with low cell numbers. Bulk PBMC replicates and cell subsets were isolated from blood drawn at multiple timepoints before and after both primary and secondary immunization. Two healthy male donors, one aged 18 to 29 and one aged 30 to 39 years, made up the cohort. To track T-cell clones before and after primary and booster YFV17D yellow fever vaccination, bulk TCR alpha and beta repertoires were sequenced longitudinally.

General study outcomes and caveats: The secondary T-cell response was found to be weaker but faster than the primary response, with a peak reached on day 5 rather than on day 15. Most clones expanded after primary vaccination were re-detected after the booster (96% of CD4 and around 88% of CD8), suggesting broad memory maintenance. FACS-sorted repertoires could contain abundant contaminating clonotypes from the bulk population, so computational filtering was required. Because the study included only a couple of donors, the extent to which the findings can be generalized is limited. A small share of clonotypes was detected in both CD4 and CD8 compartments, with the overlap likely arising from convergent recombination.

Reading the label with the study, this specimen's treatment or condition is: live attenuated yellow fever vaccine strain. PBMCs were isolated from peripheral blood using a standard Ficoll-Paque protocol. CD4 and CD8 T-cell fractions were isolated with Dynabeads CD4 and CD8 positive selection kits. TriZol was used to extract RNA from bulk PBMCs, from CD4 and CD8 fractions, and from dextramer-positive and dextramer-negative fractions. Recombination linked TRBV12-3 or TRBV12-4 to TRBJ2-1; TRBD1 could be the D gene, as 5 bases match. The material was CD8+ T cells sorted from PBMCs, obtained 15 days after the yellow fever booster vaccination. The TCR sequence derives from a man aged 18 to 35 who received the YFV17D yellow fever vaccine. The DNA reads as follows: TGTGCCAGCAACGTTGACAGCAGCTCCTACAATGAGCAGTTCTTC. Its amino acids are CASNVDSSSYNEQFF.